These 17 T cell receptor beta chains came from one sample sequenced in a study of T cells in women clearing cervical HPV infection. The protocol was immunoSEQ multiplex PCR, while the TCRdb copy is restricted to in-frame clones and leaves out a portion. Its listing shows approximately 40,000 clones. Sequencing was carried out using blood buffy coat. These receptors came from a woman between 18 and 70 years old with a cervical HPV16 infection that either progressed to CIN3+ or cleared (not recorded which).

As for this clone: The CDR3 extends 3 residues past the end of the read, so its final part is completed from the germline J gene. The chain joins TRBV20-1 to TRBJ2-4, with D possibly matching TRBD2 (5 bases). V was pared by 0 bases and J by 6 bases, with 21 bases between. CDR3 length: 17 amino acids. CDR1 is DFQATT, CDR2 SNEGSKA, per germline (reference sequence). The CDR3 DNA, read in part, is TGCAGTGCTAGAGATGGGCCAGGAGGTGGTGCGGGAAACATT. Encoded protein: CSARDGPGGGAGNI. The full CDR3 is CSARDGPGGGAGNIQYF.

As regards this clone: From the germline J gene comes the end of the CDR3, since the read stops 3 residues before it. The rearrangement uses TRBV5-8 and TRBJ2-7; possibly TRBD1 for D (6 bases). There are 14 residues in the CDR3. CDR1 is SGHTS, CDR2 YDEGEE, per germline. Trimming stripped 3 bases from V and 3 bases from J, with 13 bases between. CDR3 protein: CASSYPLGGYEQYF. CDR3 bases read: TGTGCCAGCAGCTACCCCCTAGGGGGCTACGAG.

On this clone: At one end the junction does not follow the germline gene, possibly because of a read error. The CDR3 extends 3 residues past the end of the read, so its final part is completed from the germline J gene. The chain joins TRBV7-2 to TRBJ2-3; D perhaps matches TRBD1 (6 bases). There are 15 residues in the CDR3. Germline CDR1 and CDR2: SGHTA and FQGNSA. CDR3 sequence reads: CVSSSRGQSTDTQYF. Partial CDR3 DNA: TGTGTCAGCAGCTCGCGAGGACAGAGCACAGATACG.

Concerning this clone itself: At one end the junction does not follow the germline gene, possibly because of a read error. The CDR3 extends 3 residues past the end of the read, so its final part is completed from the germline J gene. The gene calls are TRBV2 and TRBJ1-3, with 7 bases matching TRBD1. The V gene's germline CDR1 is SNHLY and CDR2 FYNNEI. The CDR3 totals 15 residues. CDR3 protein: CASSERQGSGNTIYF. The part of the CDR3 DNA that was read is TGTGCCAGCAGTGAAAGACAGGGCTCTGGGAACACC.

Notes on this clone: The CDR3 end is not reached by the read, which stops 3 residues before it; the germline J gene fills it in. The chain is built from TRBV19 and TRBJ2-3, with a weak D call TRBD2 (6 bases). The germline CDR1 and CDR2 sequences are LNHDA and SQIVND (reference sequence). The CDR3 spans 16 residues. The V gene lost 7 bases and the J gene lost 4 bases, with 21 bases spanning the gap. The CDR3 loop is CASTPRGASVPDTQYF. The CDR3 DNA, read in part, is TGTGCCAGTACCCCTCGTGGGGCTAGCGTCCCAGATACG.

For this clone: The CDR3 end is not reached by the read, which stops 3 residues before it; the germline J gene fills it in. The chain has TRBV5-4 and TRBJ2-1, with 7 bases fitting TRBD2. From germline, CDR1 is SGHNT and CDR2 YYREEE (reference sequence). After removal of 0 bases from V and 0 bases from J, the junction contained 0 bases not matched to a gene. The length of the CDR3 is 15 residues. The covered CDR3 bases are TGTGCCAGCAGCTTGGGCGGGAGCTCCTACAATGAG. This encodes CASSLGGSSYNE. The full CDR3 protein is CASSLGGSSYNEQFF.

The sequenced part of the CDR3 DNA is TGTGCCAGCAGCTGGACCACAGGGGGCAATGAG. It is translated as CASSWTTGGNE. The entire CDR3 reads CASSWTTGGNEQFF. The rearrangement uses TRBV11-3 and TRBJ2-1; 8 bases agree with TRBD1. Read sequence stops 3 residues before the CDR3 end, and the germline J gene provides the missing end. Losses at the gene ends were 4 bases for V and 6 bases for J; bases not matched to a gene: 5. CDR1 SGHNT and CDR2 YENEEA come from the germline V gene. This CDR3 has 14 residues.

Regarding this clone: The CDR3 end falls 3 residues outside the read, so it is completed with the germline J gene. The chain recombines TRBV5-1 with TRBJ1-2; possible D gene TRBD1, 6 bases. The CDR3 has 13 amino acids. V lost 3 bases, J lost 6 bases, and 12 bases lay in between. The germline CDR1 and CDR2 sequences are SGHRS and YFSETQ. The CDR3 bases that were read are TGCGCCAGCAGCTGGACAGTAAGTGATGGC. Protein: CASSWTVSDG. The entire CDR3 reads CASSWTVSDGYTF.

Of note for this clone: Sequencing ends 3 residues short of the CDR3 end; the germline J gene provides the rest. The genes are TRBV5-1 and TRBJ1-1, with 7 bases lining up with TRBD1. Germline trimming cut 2 bases from V and 0 bases from J; bases unmatched to any gene: 7. Germline V CDR1 and CDR2: SGHRS, YFSETQ. This CDR3 is 16 amino acids long. CDR3 sequence reads: CASSFGQAGMNTEAFF. Incomplete CDR3 DNA: TGCGCCAGCAGCTTCGGACAGGCAGGAATGAACACTGAA.

As for this clone: The read comes to an end 3 residues before the CDR3 does, leaving the germline J gene to fill in the end. J is TRBJ1-6 and V is TRBV28; the D is unclear. The germline CDR1 and CDR2 sequences are MDHEN and SYDVKM. CDR3 size: 12 residues. Trimming removed 2 bases from V and 7 bases from J, with 3 bases in between. This chain's CDR3 is CASSLRNSPLHF. CDR3 DNA, as far as it was read: TGTGCCAGCAGTTTAAGGAATTCACCC.

As to this clone: From the germline J gene comes the end of the CDR3, since the read stops 3 residues before it. This chain connects TRBV19 to TRBJ1-4; no definite D call. Trimming shortened V by 3 bases and J by 5 bases, and 7 bases separated the two germline ends. Germline V gene data show CDR1 as LNHDA and CDR2 as SQIVND (reference sequence). This CDR3 is 13 amino acids long. The CDR3 here is CASSIPQNEKLFF. The CDR3 bases that were read are TGTGCCAGTAGTATTCCCCAAAATGAAAAA.

Worth noting for this clone: From the germline J gene comes the end of the CDR3, since the read stops 3 residues before it. The genes are TRBV6-1 and TRBJ2-1, with D uncertain. The V gene's germline CDR1 is MNHNS and CDR2 SASEGT. The CDR3 runs 15 residues. Trimming stripped 2 bases from V and 6 bases from J, with 14 bases between. The covered CDR3 bases are TGTGCCAGCAGTGAATTGGCTTCGGCTAGCAATGAG. Its protein product is CASSELASASNE. The CDR3, in full, reads CASSELASASNEQFF.

As to this clone: The read finishes 3 residues shy of the CDR3 end, and the germline J gene is used to complete it. The V call is TRBV27, the J call TRBJ2-3; 7 nucleotides match TRBD1. The CDR3 is made up of 16 amino acids. After removal of 4 bases from V and 0 bases from J, the junction contained 7 bases not matched to a gene. The germline V gene has CDR1 MNHEY and CDR2 SMNVEV (reference sequence). The CDR3 loop reads CASSSGQPSSTDTQYF. CDR3 DNA (partial): TGTGCCAGCAGTTCGGGACAGCCCTCTAGCACAGATACG.

On this clone itself: The CDR3 goes on 3 residues after the read ends, and that part is filled in from the germline J gene. This sequence joins TRBV12-3 or TRBV12-4 and TRBJ1-2, with D perhaps matching TRBD1 (5 bases). V dropped 6 bases and J dropped 6 bases, with 11 bases sitting between them. The CDR3 spans 12 residues. CDR3 loop: CASSPGSHGYTF. The covered CDR3 bases are TGTGCCAGCAGCCCAGGGTCACATGGC.

Concerning this clone itself: The read terminates 3 residues before the CDR3 end, so the remaining end is supplied by the germline J gene. The genes are TRBV5-1 and TRBJ2-7; TRBD2 aligns across 12 bases. Looked up from germline, CDR1 is SGHRS and CDR2 is YFSETQ. After removal of 2 bases from V and 3 bases from J, the junction contained 12 bases not matched to a gene. This CDR3 has 18 amino acids. The part of the CDR3 DNA that was read is TGCGCCAGCAGCTTTGCGACTAGCGGGAGCAATAGTTTCTACGAG. Its translation: CASSFATSGSNSFYE. In full, the CDR3 reads CASSFATSGSNSFYEQYF.

Worth noting for this clone: Sequencing ends 3 residues short of the CDR3 end; the germline J gene provides the rest. The genes are TRBV20-1 and TRBJ2-3, with 9 bases identical to TRBD2. The CDR3 length is 15 residues. Germline trimming cut 2 bases from V and 6 bases from J; bases unmatched to any gene: 9. Per the germline V gene, CDR1 is DFQATT and CDR2 is SNEGSKA (reference sequence). The CDR3 loop is CSARPAGGLWDTQYF. The DNA read from the CDR3 is TGCAGTGCTAGACCTGCGGGGGGGCTCTGGGATACG.

This CDR3 is CASSLAGLNTEAFF. The part of the CDR3 DNA that was read is TGTGCCAGTAGTTTAGCAGGGCTCAACACTGAA. This sequence joins TRBV19 and TRBJ1-1, with D maybe TRBD1 (5 bases). The CDR3 extends 3 residues past the end of the read, so its final part is completed from the germline J gene. V dropped 5 bases and J dropped 2 bases, with 12 bases sitting between them. The length of the CDR3 is 14 residues. CDR1 is LNHDA and CDR2 is SQIVND in the germline V gene (reference sequence).